This TCR beta chain was recovered during a study of response to subunit inactivated influenza vaccine. In its sample, this clonotype was seen a few times. In germline, CDR1 is SNHLY, CDR2 FYNNEI. Trimming took 11 bases from V and 6 from J, leaving 19 bases between them. The CDR3 consists of 14 residues. TCRdb redid the calling of the RT-PCR reads with MiXCR, one entry per CDR3 protein. The sample lists about 190,000 distinct CDR3 sequences, approximately 15% occurring once. The sequences come from CD8+ T cells sorted from PBMCs, collected 5 to 6 days after vaccination. The chain joins TRBV2 to TRBJ2-2; D might be TRBD2 (6 bases). This clonotype was obtained from a man aged 45 to 65 who received an inactivated influenza vaccine. The CDR3, as DNA: TGTGCCTGCTGGGGGGAGTCAGCGTCCGGGGAGCTGTTTTTT. Its protein is CACWGESASGELFF.